Below are 15 T cell receptor beta chains sequenced from a single sample in a study of T cell responses to AZD1222 COVID-19 vaccine. Clones were read by immunoSEQ multiplex PCR, and TCRdb kept only the in-frame ones, dropping some. The data contain approximately 100,000 clones, around 94% of them singletons. Specimen: peripheral blood, collected on day 0 of AZD1222 vaccination. Receptor source: an adult in good health.

This clone appeared a single time. The rearrangement links TRBV28 to TRBJ2-7; 9 bases agree with TRBD1. The length of the CDR3 is 15 residues. The V gene end was trimmed by 4 bases and the J gene end by 2 bases; junction bases not matched to a gene: 6. Germline loops: CDR1 MDHEN, CDR2 SYDVKM. The CDR3 loop reads CASSSRDRVTYEQYF. The CDR3 DNA is TGTGCCAGCAGTTCCAGGGACAGGGTAACCTACGAGCAGTACTTC.

The chain recombines TRBV30 with TRBJ2-2, with D possibly TRBD1 on 6 matching bases. The CDR3 sequence is 16 residues long. Germline CDR1 reads GTSNPN; CDR2 reads SVGIG (reference sequence). V dropped 3 bases and J dropped 4 bases, with 18 bases sitting between them. The CDR3 is CAWSEQKDSFTGELFF. The DNA for the CDR3 is TGTGCCTGGAGCGAACAAAAGGACAGCTTCACCGGGGAGCTGTTTTTT.

The rearrangement links TRBV6-5 to TRBJ2-5, with a possible D match to TRBD2 (5 bases). CDR1 and CDR2 (germline): MNHEY, SVGAGI. Trimming stripped 1 base from V and 2 bases from J, with 11 bases between. The CDR3 is made up of 15 amino acids. CDR3 protein: CASSYFGGGQETQYF. In DNA, the CDR3 is TGTGCCAGCAGTTACTTTGGAGGAGGACAAGAGACCCAGTACTTC.

The chain carries TRBV5-8 and TRBJ2-6; D might be TRBD1 (5 bases). V was clipped by 0 bases and J by 0 bases, with 7 bases between them. This CDR3 spans 16 amino acids. From germline, CDR1 is SGHTS and CDR2 YDEGEE. Written as DNA, the CDR3 is TGTGCCAGCAGCTTGGAGGGGTTCTCTGGGGCCAACGTCCTGACTTTC. Translated, it gives CASSLEGFSGANVLTF.

The rearrangement links TRBV2 to TRBJ1-1; the D gene is possibly TRBD1 (5 bases). The CDR3 consists of 13 residues. Trimming removed 5 bases from V and 8 bases from J, with 15 bases in between. Germline V lookup: CDR1 SNHLY, CDR2 FYNNEI. CDR3 nucleotides: TGTGCCAGCAGTTGGGACTGGCAAAGCGAAGCTTTCTTT. Its translation is CASSWDWQSEAFF.

The chain joins TRBV5-4 to TRBJ1-1; D gene ambiguous. Trimming took 4 bases from V and 0 from J, leaving 7 bases between them. Germline V gene data show CDR1 as SGHNT and CDR2 as YYREEE (reference sequence). The CDR3 consists of 13 residues. The CDR3 reads CASSKGLNTEAFF. The DNA of the CDR3 is TGTGCCAGCAGCAAGGGCCTGAACACTGAAGCTTTCTTT.

This clone came up once. V usage is TRBV6-5 and J usage is TRBJ1-3; D possibly corresponds to TRBD1 (5 bases). The CDR3 contains 15 residues. The germline V gene has CDR1 MNHEY and CDR2 SVGAGI. The V and J ends lost 0 bases and 3 bases respectively, with 9 bases between them. The CDR3 region is CASSYSGTFGNTIYF. As DNA, the CDR3 is TGTGCCAGCAGTTACTCCGGGACGTTTGGAAACACCATATATTTT.

This chain joins TRBV28 and TRBJ2-7; D gene uncertain. The CDR3 is 10 residues long. Per the germline V gene, CDR1 is MDHEN and CDR2 is SYDVKM. Trimming left V 6 bases short and J 7 bases short, with 7 bases between. The CDR3 region is CASSSREQYF. The CDR3 bases are TGTGCCAGCAGCAGTCGGGAGCAGTACTTC.

The rearrangement uses TRBV19 and TRBJ1-2; D uncertain. CDR3 length equals 17 residues. CDR1 LNHDA and CDR2 SQIVND come from the germline V gene (reference sequence). V gave up 6 bases and J gave up 0 bases, with 20 bases separating them. Written as DNA, the CDR3 is TGTGCCAGTAGCTCCTCTCGGGATAAATTAGCTAACTATGGCTACACCTTC. This gives the protein CASSSSRDKLANYGYTF.

Only one count was recorded for this clone. This chain connects TRBV30 to TRBJ1-2; tentative D call: TRBD1 (6 bases). Germline-derived CDR1 and CDR2 are GTSNPN and SVGIG (reference sequence). The CDR3 is made up of 12 amino acids. V was cut by 6 bases and J by 7 bases, with 15 bases left in between. CDR3 nucleotides: TGTGCCTGTCATAGGGGGACGGTTGGCTACACCTTC. Its protein product is CACHRGTVGYTF.

CDR3 DNA: TGTGCCAGCAGCCGGGACAGGGATCGCTACGAGCAGTACTTC. This translates into CASSRDRDRYEQYF. The chain carries TRBV7-2 and TRBJ2-7; TRBD1 aligns across 9 bases. There are 14 residues in the CDR3. Unmatched junction bases numbered 5, after V lost 5 bases and J lost 3 bases. Germline V gene sequence: CDR1 SGHTA, CDR2 FQGNSA.

The chain is built from TRBV7-6 and TRBJ2-7, with 12 positions matching TRBD2. The V gene end was trimmed by 1 base and the J gene end by 7 bases; junction bases not matched to a gene: 8. The CDR3 runs 16 residues. The germline gives CDR1 SGHVS, CDR2 FNYEAQ. The CDR3 bases are TGTGCCAGCAGCTTAGGGACTAGCGGGACCCGAGGGGAGCAGTACTTC. This translates into CASSLGTSGTRGEQYF.

The chain employs TRBV7-2 and TRBJ1-5, with D perhaps matching TRBD1 (5 bases). The CDR3 has 14 residues. Germline CDR1 and CDR2: SGHTA and FQGNSA. V lost 4 bases to trimming and J lost 9 bases, with 16 bases between them. The CDR3 protein is CASSYVGGERPQHF. CDR3 DNA sequence: TGTGCCAGCAGCTATGTGGGAGGGGAACGGCCCCAGCATTTT.

This clone was found once. The V call is TRBV7-2, the J call TRBJ2-5, with a tentative D call TRBD1 (5 bases). Germline CDR1 and CDR2: SGHTA and FQGNSA. The CDR3 extends over 17 amino acids. V was clipped by 3 bases and J by 5 bases, with 22 bases between them. The CDR3 coding sequence is TGTGCCAGCAGCTTCCCATGGGGCAGTCCCAATTGGGAGACCCAGTACTTC. This codes for CASSFPWGSPNWETQYF.

This sequence joins TRBV27 and TRBJ1-2, with 7 bases matching TRBD1. The V segment lost 6 bases and the J segment 8 bases; nucleotides outside the gene matches: 9. The germline gives CDR1 MNHEY, CDR2 SMNVEV (reference sequence). This CDR3 comprises 13 residues. CDR3 residues: CASRGTGERGYTF. The CDR3 DNA follows: TGTGCCAGCAGGGGTACAGGGGAGAGAGGCTACACCTTC.